These 23 T cell receptor beta chains were all obtained from the same sample, sequenced in a study of a mutant IDH1 vaccine in newly diagnosed glioma. The antigens for these receptors are not known. The time point was: week 35, safety follow-up. Every vaccination contained 300 ug of the mutant IDH1 20-mer peptide and was paired with topical imiquimod. Clones were read by immunoSEQ multiplex PCR, and TCRdb kept only the in-frame ones, dropping some. The sample yields about 68,000 clones, more than 70% seen once. Sequences were derived from PBMCs, sampled from a glioma patient whose treatment included an IDH1 peptide vaccine. The receptors derive from a man younger than 30 with glioma.

The chain is built from TRBV18 and TRBJ1-1; TRBD1 might be the D (5 bases). Deletions cut 3 bases from V and 7 bases from J, with 12 bases between. CDR1 KGHSH and CDR2 LQKENI come from the germline V gene. CDR3 size: 13 residues. CDR3 protein: CASSPGGDNEAFF. In DNA, the CDR3 is TGTGCCAGCTCACCGGGGGGGGATAATGAAGCTTTCTTT.

This chain connects TRBV7-9 to TRBJ2-2; 7 nucleotides match TRBD2. Germline CDR1 is SEHNR and CDR2 is FQNEAQ (reference sequence). The J segment lost 5 bases and the V segment lost 5 bases, leaving 2 bases of the junction unmatched. There are 13 residues in the CDR3. The CDR3 sequence is CASSRSGTGELFF. For the CDR3, the DNA is TGTGCCAGCAGCCGTAGCGGGACCGGGGAGCTGTTTTTT. Full variable domain (remainder filled in from reference TRBV7-9 and TRBJ2-2): DTGVSQNPRHKITKRGQNVTFRCDPISEHNRLYWYRQTLGQGPEFLTYFQNEAQLEKSRLLSDRFSAERPKGSFSTLEIQRTEQGDSAMYLCASSRSGTGELFFGEGSRLTVL.

This clone appeared once. The chain joins TRBV7-8 to TRBJ1-5; 7 nucleotides agree with TRBD1. Germline trimming cut 4 bases from V and 3 bases from J; bases unmatched to any gene: 6. This CDR3 has 15 residues. Per the germline V gene, CDR1 is SGHVS and CDR2 is FQNEAQ. CDR3 protein: CASSSGQSLNQPQHF. In DNA form, the CDR3 reads TGTGCCAGCAGCTCGGGACAGAGTCTCAATCAGCCCCAGCATTTT.

The count of this clone is one. The rearrangement links TRBV4-1 to TRBJ2-1; D perhaps matches TRBD2 (5 bases). V was pared by 4 bases and J by 13 bases, with 17 bases between. The CDR3 has 13 amino acids. Germline-derived CDR1 and CDR2 are MGHRA and YSYEKL. The CDR3: CASSRGPGSQQFF. The CDR3 nucleotides are TGCGCCAGCAGCCGTGGACCGGGGTCCCAACAGTTCTTC.

A few counts support this clone. The chain recombines TRBV28 with TRBJ2-7; D is unclear. The germline gives CDR1 MDHEN, CDR2 SYDVKM. Trimming shortened V by 6 bases and J by 4 bases, and 16 bases separated the two germline ends. This CDR3 comprises 14 residues. The CDR3 nucleotides are TGTGCCAGCAGCGGCTCACTTGAGCAATACGAGCAGTACTTC. Translation: CASSGSLEQYEQYF.

The J gene is TRBJ1-2, the V gene TRBV7-9; TRBD1 matches 10 bases. The CDR3 contains 16 residues. V shed 4 bases and J 5 bases; nucleotides not matched to a gene: 10. Germline-derived CDR1 and CDR2 are SEHNR and FQNEAQ (reference sequence). CDR3 residues: CASSSGQGEDVYGYTF. The CDR3 DNA is TGTGCCAGCAGCTCAGGACAGGGGGAGGATGTATATGGCTACACCTTC. Full variable domain (rest looked up from reference TRBV7-9 and TRBJ1-2): DTGVSQNPRHKITKRGQNVTFRCDPISEHNRLYWYRQTLGQGPEFLTYFQNEAQLEKSRLLSDRFSAERPKGSFSTLEIQRTEQGDSAMYLCASSSGQGEDVYGYTFGSGTRLTVV.

The chain employs TRBV4-3 and TRBJ2-2, with TRBD2 matching over 7 bases. This CDR3 has 17 amino acids. J lost 5 bases, V lost 4 bases, and 13 bases had no gene match. The germline gives CDR1 LGHNA, CDR2 YSLEER. CDR3 nucleotide sequence: TGCGCCAGCAGCCCCCGGGGGGAGGGAAGAGGAACCGGGGAGCTGTTTTTT. Its protein is CASSPRGEGRGTGELFF.

For the CDR3, the DNA is TGTGCCACCATGGGGGGGAAGACGGTCATTAGCAATCAGCCCCAGCATTTT. Amino acid sequence: CATMGGKTVISNQPQHF. The chain combines TRBV19 with TRBJ1-5, with D perhaps matching TRBD1 (5 bases). V was trimmed by 10 bases and J by 0 bases, leaving 22 bases between them. From germline, CDR1 is LNHDA and CDR2 SQIVND (reference sequence). The CDR3 spans 17 residues.

The rearrangement uses TRBV14 and TRBJ1-6; perhaps TRBD1 as D (6 bases). CDR3 size: 16 residues. V was pared by 4 bases and J by 7 bases, with 17 bases between. Germline CDR1 and CDR2: SGHDN and FVKESK. CDR3 protein: CASSLGTRSLNSPLHF. In DNA, the CDR3 is TGTGCCAGCAGCCTCGGGACACGGAGTTTGAATTCACCCCTCCACTTT.

The V call is TRBV18, the J call TRBJ1-1, with D possibly matching TRBD1 (6 bases). CDR3 length: 13 amino acids. Germline V gene data show CDR1 as KGHSH and CDR2 as LQKENI. V gave up 6 bases and J gave up 3 bases, with 11 bases separating them. CDR3 residues: CASSQNRDTEAFF. The CDR3 DNA is TGTGCCAGCTCCCAAAACAGGGACACTGAAGCTTTCTTT.

The chain uses TRBV7-2 and TRBJ1-4; D is possibly TRBD1 (6 bases). The CDR3 length is 16 residues. The V end lost 1 base, the J end lost 5 bases, and 14 bases lay between the germline ends. Germline CDR1 reads SGHTA; CDR2 reads FQGNSA. The CDR3 sequence: CASSLDRDTRNEKLFF. DNA of the CDR3: TGTGCCAGCAGCTTAGACCGGGACACCCGAAATGAAAAACTGTTTTTT.

This rearrangement joins TRBV2 to TRBJ2-4, with D uncertain. The CDR3 is made up of 17 amino acids. Trimming took 7 bases from V and 0 from J, leaving 19 bases between them. Germline V gives CDR1 SNHLY, CDR2 FYNNEI. The DNA for the CDR3 is TGTGCCAGCATAGACCCGACACCATCGAGAGCCAAAAACATTCAGTACTTC. It translates to CASIDPTPSRAKNIQYF.

This rearrangement joins TRBV4-3 to TRBJ2-7, with 8 bases lining up with TRBD2. The CDR3 sequence is 15 residues long. Germline CDR1 LGHNA, CDR2 YSLEER. The junction had 7 bases not matched to a gene; V was cut back by 2 bases and J by 4 bases. The CDR3 bases are TGCGCCAGCAGCCAACAGACTAGCGCTCCGTACGAGCAGTACTTC. Translated: CASSQQTSAPYEQYF.

This clone showed up just once. The rearrangement links TRBV4-2 to TRBJ2-1, with D uncertain. CDR1 is LGHNA, CDR2 YNFKEQ, per germline. Trimming cost V 1 base and J 7 bases, with 11 bases left between them. There are 14 residues in the CDR3. CDR3 sequence (DNA): TGTGCCAGCAGCCAAGCGGTAGGATTGAATGAGCAGTTCTTC. It yields the protein CASSQAVGLNEQFF.

The V call is TRBV29-1, the J call TRBJ1-2; D is undetermined. With 4 bases removed from V and 4 bases from J, the gap between germline ends came to 13 bases. Looked up from germline, CDR1 is SQVTM and CDR2 is ANQGSEA. The CDR3 loop spans 13 amino acids. The CDR3 sequence is CSVGPRQTYGYTF. The CDR3, as DNA: TGCAGCGTTGGGCCCCGGCAGACCTATGGCTACACCTTC.

This chain uses TRBV28 with TRBJ2-2, with D uncertain. The CDR3 extends over 12 amino acids. With 6 bases removed from V and 4 bases from J, the gap between germline ends came to 6 bases. Germline V gives CDR1 MDHEN, CDR2 SYDVKM. The CDR3 DNA sequence: TGTGCCAGCAGAATGGCCACCGGGGAGCTGTTTTTT. Amino acids: CASRMATGELFF.

The chain joins TRBV28 to TRBJ1-5, with 10 bases aligning to TRBD1. V lost 6 bases to trimming and J lost 6 bases; unmatched junction nucleotides: 8. Germline values: CDR1 MDHEN, CDR2 SYDVKM. The CDR3 is 15 residues long. For the CDR3, the DNA is TGTGCCAGCAGGGCCGGGACAGGGGAGACTCAGCCCCAGCATTTT. This codes for CASRAGTGETQPQHF.

The rearrangement uses TRBV5-1 and TRBJ1-1; perhaps TRBD1 as D (6 bases). The CDR3 spans 13 residues. Trimming cost V 8 bases and J 0 bases, with 11 bases left between them. CDR1 and CDR2 (germline): SGHRS, YFSETQ. The CDR3 loop is CASRTAMNTEAFF. As DNA, the CDR3 is TGCGCCAGTAGGACAGCCATGAACACTGAAGCTTTCTTT.

The V and J genes are TRBV5-6 and TRBJ2-5, with D hard to call. The CDR3 totals 14 residues. V was trimmed by 5 bases and J by 5 bases, leaving 16 bases between them. CDR1 is SGHDT, CDR2 YYEEEE, per germline. CDR3 coding DNA: TGTGCCAGCAGGCTGACGGCACCTCGCGAGACCCAGTACTTC. It is translated as CASRLTAPRETQYF.

Only one count was recorded for this clone. The chain links TRBV6-1 to TRBJ1-3; 9 bases map to TRBD1. The V gene's germline CDR1 is MNHNS and CDR2 SASEGT. The V segment lost 6 bases and the J segment 8 bases; nucleotides outside the gene matches: 2. This CDR3 has 12 residues. The CDR3 DNA is TGTGCCAGCAGGACAGGGGGGTACACCATATATTTT. Residues: CASRTGGYTIYF.

This rearrangement joins TRBV11-1 to TRBJ2-2, with D possibly being TRBD2 (5 bases). V lost 3 bases to trimming and J lost 5 bases, with 13 bases between them. CDR3 length: 15 residues. From germline, CDR1 is SGHAT and CDR2 FQDESV (reference sequence). The CDR3 loop reads CASSLTWETTGELFF. CDR3 sequence (DNA): TGTGCCAGCAGCTTGACGTGGGAGACGACCGGGGAGCTGTTTTTT.

The chain couples TRBV5-1 to TRBJ2-7; 8 nucleotides agree with TRBD2. There are 15 residues in the CDR3. V lost 5 bases and J lost 2; bases outside the gene matches: 9. The germline gives CDR1 SGHRS, CDR2 YFSETQ. The CDR3 loop is CASREAPGGPYEQYF. CDR3 coding DNA: TGCGCCAGCAGGGAGGCCCCGGGGGGGCCCTACGAGCAGTACTTC.

This chain joins TRBV10-3 and TRBJ1-4; TRBD1 is a possible D gene (5 bases). The length of the CDR3 is 14 residues. CDR1 is ENHRY and CDR2 is SYGVKD in the germline V gene. V dropped 6 bases and J dropped 7 bases, with 15 bases sitting between them. CDR3 sequence (DNA): TGTGCCATCAGCCAGGGTTTGAGTGGTGAAAAACTGTTTTTT. This gives the protein CAISQGLSGEKLFF.